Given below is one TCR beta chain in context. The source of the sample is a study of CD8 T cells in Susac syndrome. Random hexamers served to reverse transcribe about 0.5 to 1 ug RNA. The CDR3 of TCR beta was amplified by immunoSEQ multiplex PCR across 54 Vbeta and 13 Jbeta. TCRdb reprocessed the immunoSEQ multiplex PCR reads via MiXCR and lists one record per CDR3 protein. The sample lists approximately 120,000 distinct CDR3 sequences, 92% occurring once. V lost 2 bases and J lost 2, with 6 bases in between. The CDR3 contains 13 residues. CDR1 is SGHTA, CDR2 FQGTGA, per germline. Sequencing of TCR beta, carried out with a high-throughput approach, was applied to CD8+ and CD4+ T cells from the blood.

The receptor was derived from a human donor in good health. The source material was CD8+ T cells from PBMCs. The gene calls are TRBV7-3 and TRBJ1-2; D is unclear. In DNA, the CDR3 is TGTGCCAGCAGCTTAGACGGGAACTATGGCTACACCTTC. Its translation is CASSLDGNYGYTF.